This is a list of T cell receptor beta chains from one sample in a study of identical twins. A single record per CDR3 protein comes from TCRdb applying MiXCR to the 5' RACE reads. The sample lists some 730,000 distinct CDR3 sequences; over 15% were seen once. These data were likewise used in another study, on T cells expressing NK-cell markers.

Sequenced: PBMCs. These receptors were taken from a young woman in good health. Each CDR3 is given with its conserved first and last residue. Each record gives: D gene, J gene, V gene, CDR3 protein. D genes are given only for firm matches.

>.|TRBJ1-2|TRBV5-1
CASSLGSGQKYYGYTF
>TRBD2|TRBJ2-7|TRBV9
CASSVGSGLYEQYF
>TRBD2|TRBJ2-5|TRBV5-6
CASSPLAGGPPETQYF
>.|TRBJ2-1|TRBV6-5
CASSYGGSKSEQFF
>.|TRBJ2-5|TRBV28
CASTQSGRETQYF
>TRBD1|TRBJ2-2|TRBV5-1
CASSSGRWTGNTGELFF
>.|TRBJ1-6|TRBV7-9
CASSGTGSPLHF
>TRBD1|TRBJ2-5|TRBV7-9
CASSSAGTGKETQYF
>.|TRBJ1-1|TRBV5-1
CASSWESGNVEAFF
>.|TRBJ2-5|TRBV15
CATSRDSKGQETQYF
>.|TRBJ2-7|TRBV7-9
CASSLAGQALYF
>TRBD1|TRBJ2-3|TRBV7-6
CASSSAPTGGTQYF
>TRBD2|TRBJ2-7|TRBV9
CASSVDPGLAVYEQYF
>TRBD1|TRBJ2-7|TRBV6-2/TRBV6-3
CASSYRRDRGFYEQYF
>.|TRBJ1-2|TRBV29-1
CSVDRFGANYGYTF
>TRBD1|TRBJ2-6|TRBV6-2/TRBV6-3
CASTPQGASSGANVLTF
>.|TRBJ2-1|TRBV19
CASSISLGWQGEVNEQFF
>.|TRBJ1-3|TRBV9
CASSAGSLSSGNTIYF
>.|TRBJ1-6|TRBV7-2
CASSLGGRINSPLHF
>TRBD1|TRBJ1-2|TRBV3-1
CASSRTQGVYGYTF
>.|TRBJ2-3|TRBV2
CASKGSPRGTDTQYF
>TRBD2|TRBJ2-3|TRBV5-1
CASREGAGVADTQYF
>TRBD2|TRBJ2-3|TRBV7-8
CASSLIGLVLTDTQYF
>TRBD2|TRBJ2-1|TRBV11-1
CASSQPLAGGRSYNEQFF
>TRBD2|TRBJ2-1|TRBV20-1
CSARDQAGGRVGEQFF
>.|TRBJ1-1|TRBV20-1
CSPVNTEAFF
>TRBD2|TRBJ2-1|TRBV11-1
CASSPGTSGAQSYNEQFF
>.|TRBJ2-5|TRBV4-1
CASSREEGTGETQYF
>.|TRBJ2-5|TRBV20-1
CSAWSSVETQYF
>TRBD2|TRBJ2-1|TRBV4-1
CASSPGTSGGSEQFF
>TRBD1|TRBJ2-7|TRBV7-9
CASSLMDRAYEQYF
>.|TRBJ2-1|TRBV6-1
CASIPPGTYYNEQFF
>TRBD2|TRBJ2-3|TRBV7-9
CASSLKGTSGSWNTQYF
>TRBD2|TRBJ2-3|TRBV30
CAYQTSGRRTDTQYF
>.|TRBJ2-2|TRBV9
CASSVTNGGTGELFF
>TRBD1|TRBJ2-7|TRBV7-3
CASSLTGDRSEQYF
>TRBD2|TRBJ2-7|TRBV5-1
CASSSPGTSESYEQYF
>TRBD2|TRBJ2-1|TRBV14
CASSLTGTRRYNEQFF
>TRBD1|TRBJ2-7|TRBV6-6
CASSQTGVDEQYF
>.|TRBJ2-1|TRBV6-5
CASSYTSGAGRNEQFF
>.|TRBJ1-3|TRBV5-6
CASSLSPSYSGNTIYF